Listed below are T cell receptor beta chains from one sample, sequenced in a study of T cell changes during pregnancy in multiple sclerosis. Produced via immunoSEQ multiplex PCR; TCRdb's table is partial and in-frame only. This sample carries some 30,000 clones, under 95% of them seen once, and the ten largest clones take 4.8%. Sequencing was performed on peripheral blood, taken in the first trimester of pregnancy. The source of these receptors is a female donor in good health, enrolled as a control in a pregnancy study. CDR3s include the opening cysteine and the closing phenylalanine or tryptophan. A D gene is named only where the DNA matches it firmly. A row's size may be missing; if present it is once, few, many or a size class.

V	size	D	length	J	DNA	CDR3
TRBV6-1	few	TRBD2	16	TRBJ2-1	TGTGCCAGCAGTGAAGATCCGGGGGGGCCCTACAATGAGCAGTTCTTC	CASSEDPGGPYNEQFF
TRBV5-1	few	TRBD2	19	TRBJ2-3	TGCGCCAGCAGCTTGACCCCACCGACTAGCGGGAGGTACACAGATACGCAGTATTTT	CASSLTPPTSGRYTDTQYF
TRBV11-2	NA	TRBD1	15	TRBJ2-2	TGTGCCAGCAGCTTCTGGACAGGGAACACCGGGGAGCTGTTTTTT	CASSFWTGNTGELFF
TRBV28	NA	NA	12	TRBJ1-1	TGTGCCAGCAGTTTAACCCGGACTGAAGCTTTCTTT	CASSLTRTEAFF
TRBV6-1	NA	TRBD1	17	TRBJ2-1	TGTGCCAGCAGTGGAGAGGCCGGGACAGTACTCTACAATGAGCAGTTCTTC	CASSGEAGTVLYNEQFF
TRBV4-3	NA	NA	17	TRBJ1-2	TGCGCCAGCAGCCAGGACACGTTCACGGGTAAAGGCTATGGCTACACCTTC	CASSQDTFTGKGYGYTF
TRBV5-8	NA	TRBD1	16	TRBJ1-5	TGTGCCAGCAGCTTGGGGGCCCGACAGGGACATCAGCCCCAGCATTTT	CASSLGARQGHQPQHF
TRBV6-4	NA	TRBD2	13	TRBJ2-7	TGTGCCACCCACGGGGCGGGAGTGGGGGAGCAGTACTTC	CATHGAGVGEQYF
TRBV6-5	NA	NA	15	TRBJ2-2	TGTGCCAGCAGTTACGGGGGCGTGGGGACCGGGGAGCTGTTTTTT	CASSYGGVGTGELFF
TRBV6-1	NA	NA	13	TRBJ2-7	TGTGCCAGCAGTGGAAACAGGGGGGGCGAGCAGTACTTC	CASSGNRGGEQYF
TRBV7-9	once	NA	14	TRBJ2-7	TGTGCCAGCAGCTTGTCTAGCCTCTCCTACGAGCAGTACTTC	CASSLSSLSYEQYF
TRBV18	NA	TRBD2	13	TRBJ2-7	TGTGCCAGCTCCCGGGAGGACTCCTACGAGCAGTACTTC	CASSREDSYEQYF
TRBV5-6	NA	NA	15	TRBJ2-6	TGTGCCAGCAGCTTCCAGGGCGCTGGGGCCAACGTCCTGACTTTC	CASSFQGAGANVLTF
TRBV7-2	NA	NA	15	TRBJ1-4	TGTGCCAGCAGCCAAGGGAGAACGGCTAATGAAAAACTGTTTTTT	CASSQGRTANEKLFF
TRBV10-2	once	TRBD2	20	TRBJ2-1	TGCGCCAGCAGTGAGTCGTTGGGACTAGCGGGGGGGGATACCGGCAATGAGCAGTTCTTC	CASSESLGLAGGDTGNEQFF
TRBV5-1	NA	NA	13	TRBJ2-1	TGCGCCAGCAGCTTGGAGAGCCTCAATGAGCAGTTCTTC	CASSLESLNEQFF
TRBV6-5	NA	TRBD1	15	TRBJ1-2	TGTGCCAGCAGCTCTCATAGTGGGACAGGGGATGGCTACACCTTC	CASSSHSGTGDGYTF
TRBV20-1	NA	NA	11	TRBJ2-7	TGCAGTGCGGACCGGGACACAGAGCAGTACTTC	CSADRDTEQYF
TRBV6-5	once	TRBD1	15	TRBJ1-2	TGTGCCAGCAGTTATCGGGACAGGGGTTACTATGGCTACACCTTC	CASSYRDRGYYGYTF
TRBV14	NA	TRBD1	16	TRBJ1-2	TGTGCCAGCAGCCAAGGAGGGGGCTGGAAGGCCTATGGCTACACCTTC	CASSQGGGWKAYGYTF
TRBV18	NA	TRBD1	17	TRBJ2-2	TGTGCCAGCTCACCGCAGGCACAGGGGCTCAACACCGGGGAGCTGTTTTTT	CASSPQAQGLNTGELFF
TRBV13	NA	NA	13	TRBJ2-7	TGTGCCAGCAGCGTCCAGGAAACCTACGAGCAGTACTTC	CASSVQETYEQYF
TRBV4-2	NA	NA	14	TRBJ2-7	TGTGCCAGCAGCCAAGATTTGGAGAGAAACGAGCAGTACTTC	CASSQDLERNEQYF
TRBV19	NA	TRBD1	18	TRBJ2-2	TGTGCCAGTAGTAAGAAGGGACAGGGGTACCCGAACACCGGGGAGCTGTTTTTT	CASSKKGQGYPNTGELFF
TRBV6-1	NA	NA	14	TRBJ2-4	TGTGCCAGCAGTGAGGTCCAGGGGAGAAACATTCAGTACTTC	CASSEVQGRNIQYF
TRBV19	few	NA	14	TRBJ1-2	TGTGCCAGTAGTATAGCGCAGGGGAGGGGAGGCTACACCTTC	CASSIAQGRGGYTF
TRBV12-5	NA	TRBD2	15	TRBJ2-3	TGTGCTAGTGGTTTGGGCGGGAGACAAACAGATACGCAGTATTTT	CASGLGGRQTDTQYF